Listed here are 27 T cell receptor beta chains from one sample, sequenced in a study of Graves' ophthalmopathy and Graves' hyperthyroidism. RNA transcripts provided the template for amplifying TCR beta CDR3 regions. Second-round multiplex PCR followed a first-round RT-PCR using HTBI primers. TCRdb called the multiplex PCR reads again in MiXCR, with one record for every CDR3 protein. This sample yields 650,000 to 900,000 distinct CDR3 sequences, of which roughly 40% are seen a single time; around 40% belongs to the top ten. Sequenced: peripheral blood. Receptor source: an adult man with Graves' ophthalmopathy.

The CDR3: CASSGVSAGETYEQYF. As DNA, the CDR3 is TGTGCCAGCAGCGGAGTCTCAGCGGGGGAGACCTACGAGCAGTACTTC. The genes are TRBV7-9 and TRBJ2-7, with 8 bases matching TRBD2. Germline CDR1 reads SEHNR; CDR2 reads FQNEAQ (reference sequence). This CDR3 is built from 16 residues. The V segment lost 5 bases and the J segment 2 bases; nucleotides outside the gene matches: 11.

This clonotype was seen a handful of times. The junction does not match germline at one end; this may be a read error. CDR3 loop: CASSENRGKTQYF. The CDR3 DNA follows: TGTGCCAGCAGTGAAAACAGGGGAAAGACCCAGTACTTC. V is TRBV10-3 and J is TRBJ2-5; 7 nucleotides agree with TRBD1. The CDR3 consists of 13 residues. Germline CDR1 ENHRY, CDR2 SYGVKD.

This chain links TRBV25-1 with TRBJ2-7; D is possibly TRBD1 (5 bases). Germline V gene data show CDR1 as MGHDK and CDR2 as SYGVNS. Trimming pared 5 bases from V and 2 bases from J, leaving 16 bases between. The CDR3 has 15 residues. CDR3: CASSLRGAPTYEQYF. The CDR3 DNA reads TGTGCCAGCAGTTTACGTGGGGCCCCAACCTACGAGCAGTACTTC.

The chain couples TRBV10-2 to TRBJ1-5, with a possible D match to TRBD1 (5 bases). The CDR3 runs 13 residues. CDR1 is WSHSY, CDR2 SAAADI, per germline. V shed 4 bases and J shed 12 bases, with 16 bases lying between them. The CDR3, as DNA: TGCGCCAGCAGTGTCCAGGGAGGTCCGATCCAGCATTTT. As protein: CASSVQGGPIQHF.

The gene calls are TRBV20-1 and TRBJ2-7; D is unclear. The CDR3 loop spans 13 amino acids. V shed 0 bases and J shed 5 bases, with 11 bases lying between them. Germline loops: CDR1 DFQATT, CDR2 SNEGSKA (reference sequence). CDR3 bases: TGCAGTGCTAGAGATCCCAGGATTAACGAGCAGTACTTC. This codes for CSARDPRINEQYF.

This clonotype was counted only a few times. This rearrangement joins TRBV20-1 to TRBJ2-6; either TRBD1 or TRBD2 may supply D (5 bases each). Deletions cut 2 bases from V and 2 bases from J, with 22 bases between. The CDR3 loop spans 19 amino acids. Per the germline V gene, CDR1 is DFQATT and CDR2 is SNEGSKA (reference sequence). The CDR3, as DNA: TGCAGTGCTAGAATGACCTCCGGGACGGTCCTTCCTGGGGCCAACGTCCTGACTTTC. Residues: CSARMTSGTVLPGANVLTF.

This sequence joins TRBV2 and TRBJ1-4, with 9 bases identical to TRBD1. Germline-derived CDR1 and CDR2 are SNHLY and FYNNEI. J gave up 4 bases and V 4 bases, and 4 bases lay outside the gene matches. This CDR3 contains 15 residues. The DNA of the CDR3 is TGTGCCAGCAGTGGACAGGGGGAGGGTAATGAAAAACTGTTTTTT. Protein: CASSGQGEGNEKLFF.

Points on this clonotype: This may come from a read error, since a much larger clone is one base off. J is TRBJ2-5 and V is TRBV7-2, with 7 nucleotides matching TRBD2. The germline CDR1 and CDR2 sequences are SGHTA and FQGNSA. V shed 3 bases and J 2 bases; nucleotides not matched to a gene: 6. This CDR3 region has 15 residues. The CDR3 loop reads CASSFGLVGQETQYF. The DNA of the CDR3 is TGTGCCAGCAGCTTTGGACTAGTGGGACAAGAGACCCAGTACTTC.

The rearrangement joins TRBV2 to TRBJ1-6; 9 bases align to TRBD1. The CDR3 is 16 residues long. Germline assignment: CDR1 SNHLY and CDR2 FYNNEI. Germline trimming cut 5 bases from V and 4 bases from J; bases unmatched to any gene: 6. CDR3 in DNA: TGTGCCAGCAGTCTACAGGGGGCGTTTTATAATTCACCCCTCCACTTT. This gives the protein CASSLQGAFYNSPLHF.

This clonotype was detected only a few times. The rearrangement links TRBV12-3 or TRBV12-4 to TRBJ1-6; D is undetermined. The CDR3 is made up of 15 amino acids. Trimming cost V 3 bases and J 2 bases, with 8 bases left between them. CDR3 sequence: CASSFKSAYNSPLHF. The CDR3 DNA reads TGTGCCAGCAGTTTTAAGTCAGCCTATAATTCACCCCTCCACTTT.

This clonotype was seen repeatedly, ten times or more. The genes are TRBV24-1 and TRBJ2-2; 7 bases line up with TRBD1. V shed 4 bases and J 4 bases; nucleotides not matched to a gene: 5. Germline loops: CDR1 KGHDR, CDR2 SFDVKD. The CDR3 covers 15 residues. CDR3 amino acids: CATSDPGQATGELFF. The CDR3 nucleotides read TGTGCCACCAGTGACCCCGGACAGGCCACCGGGGAGCTGTTTTTT.

This clonotype was picked up many times. V and J are TRBV10-1 and TRBJ2-5; weak D call: TRBD1 (5 bases). V lost 0 bases and J 2 bases, leaving 7 bases between the germline ends. CDR1 and CDR2 (germline): WNHNN, SYGVQD (reference sequence). The CDR3 length is 14 residues. The CDR3 spells CASSESGQQETQYF. CDR3 coding DNA: TGCGCCAGCAGTGAGTCGGGGCAGCAAGAGACCCAGTACTTC.

A word on this clonotype: The CDR3 carries no conserved terminal phenylalanine or tryptophan, so it likely arises from a read error. The genes are TRBV20-1 and TRBJ2-5, with 10 nucleotides matching TRBD2. CDR1 and CDR2 from the germline V gene are DFQATT and SNEGSKA (reference sequence). This CDR3 is 15 amino acids long. The V and J ends lost 6 bases and 1 base, in that order; junction bases with no gene match: 8. The CDR3 spells CSAGAGGAFQETQYV. CDR3 sequence (DNA): TGCAGTGCGGGAGCGGGGGGGGCGTTCCAAGAGACCCAGTACGTC.

J is TRBJ2-7 and V is TRBV9; TRBD2 is a possible D gene (6 bases). Germline V gene sequence: CDR1 SGDLS, CDR2 YYNGEE. V lost 3 bases, J lost 6 bases, and 13 bases lay in between. The CDR3 length is 13 residues. In nucleotides, the CDR3 is TGTGCCAGCAGCGAGTCGACTAGTGGCGAGCAGTACTTC. Protein: CASSESTSGEQYF.

This clonotype was seen a handful of times. The rearrangement links TRBV12-3 or TRBV12-4 to TRBJ2-5; the D call may be TRBD1 or TRBD2 (5 bases each). The CDR3 runs 14 residues. The germline V and J ends were trimmed by 4 bases and 5 bases, with 14 bases remaining between them. The CDR3, as DNA: TGTGCCAGCAGTTCAGGGACCAAGAGGGAGACCCAGTACTTC. It specifies CASSSGTKRETQYF.

The V and J genes are TRBV6-1 and TRBJ1-6, with D perhaps TRBD1 (6 bases). CDR1 is MNHNS and CDR2 is SASEGT in the germline V gene. V lost 11 bases to trimming and J lost 7 bases, with 15 bases between them. This CDR3 has 13 residues. CDR3 bases: TGTGCCGGGAGTGGGACATCAAATTCACCCCTCCACTTT. Its protein product is CAGSGTSNSPLHF.

The J gene is TRBJ2-5, the V gene TRBV20-1, with 8 nucleotides matching TRBD2. Germline CDR1 DFQATT, CDR2 SNEGSKA (reference sequence). Trimming removed 0 bases from V and 10 bases from J; junction bases left unmatched: 7. This CDR3 comprises 13 residues. CDR3 sequence reads: CSARDSRGASQYF. DNA for the CDR3: TGCAGTGCTAGAGATTCGCGGGGGGCGAGCCAGTACTTC.

CDR3 loop: CASKSGATGEHDYGYTF. The CDR3 DNA is TGTGCCAGCAAATCGGGGGCGACAGGGGAACATGACTATGGCTACACCTTC. This chain links TRBV25-1 with TRBJ1-2; 8 nucleotides line up with TRBD1. Trimming took 7 bases from V and 3 from J; bases not matched to a gene: 16. The CDR3 has 17 amino acids. Germline V gene data show CDR1 as MGHDK and CDR2 as SYGVNS.

In this sample, this clonotype turned up a few times. The V gene is TRBV7-2, the J gene TRBJ2-7; possibly TRBD2 for D (6 bases). The V gene's germline CDR1 is SGHTA and CDR2 FQGNSA. With 5 bases removed from V and 3 bases from J, the gap between germline ends came to 20 bases. This CDR3 comprises 16 residues. CDR3: CASSHDLSLGGYEQYF. CDR3 nucleotide sequence: TGTGCCAGCAGCCATGATCTATCTTTGGGGGGCTACGAGCAGTACTTC. The entire variable domain, with the rest obtained from reference TRBV7-2 and TRBJ2-7, is as follows: GAGVSQSPSNKVTEKGKDVELRCDPISGHTALYWYRQSLGQGLEFLIYFQGNSAPDKSGLPSDRFSAERTGGSVSTLTIQRTQQEDSAVYLCASSHDLSLGGYEQYFGPGTRLTVT.

This chain uses TRBV2 with TRBJ2-7, with D uncertain. Between the trimmed V and J ends, which lost 6 bases and 4 bases, there was a span of 19 bases. CDR3 length equals 15 residues. Germline V lookup: CDR1 SNHLY, CDR2 FYNNEI. In DNA, the CDR3 is TGTGCCAGCAGCGAGTCGTCTTTCCCGCGATACGAGCAGTACTTC. This gives the protein CASSESSFPRYEQYF. The full variable domain, completed using reference TRBV2 and TRBJ2-7, is EPEVTQTPSHQVTQMGQEVILRCVPISNHLYFYWYRQILGQKVEFLVSFYNNEISEKSEIFDDQFSVERPDGSNFTLKIRSTKLEDSAMYFCASSESSFPRYEQYFGPGTRLTVT.

The chain has TRBV5-8 and TRBJ1-6, with D hard to call. CDR3 length equals 16 residues. V gave up 4 bases and J gave up 6 bases, with 17 bases separating them. From germline, CDR1 is SGHTS and CDR2 YDEGEE. The CDR3 sequence: CASSRTTSEGNSPLHF. Here the CDR3 DNA reads TGTGCCAGCAGCCGGACGACCTCGGAGGGTAATTCACCCCTCCACTTT.

The chain joins TRBV10-3 to TRBJ1-6; TRBD1 agrees at 7 bases. Germline V gene lookup returns CDR1 ENHRY and CDR2 SYGVKD. This CDR3 spans 14 amino acids. Trimming cost V 5 bases and J 5 bases; bases outside gene matches: 3. This CDR3 is CAISPTGHNSPLHF. Written as DNA, the CDR3 is TGTGCCATCAGTCCGACAGGGCATAATTCACCCCTCCACTTT.

This clonotype has at least ten counts. The chain uses TRBV2 and TRBJ1-2; tentative D call: TRBD1 (5 bases). This CDR3 contains 14 residues. Between the trimmed V and J ends, which lost 7 bases and 3 bases, there was a span of 15 bases. CDR1 and CDR2 from the germline V gene are SNHLY and FYNNEI. The DNA of the CDR3 is TGTGCCAGCAAACAGGAAACCCCGCACTATGGCTACACCTTC. It yields the protein CASKQETPHYGYTF.

The V gene is TRBV7-2, the J gene TRBJ1-5, with 10 positions matching TRBD1. The CDR3 extends over 20 amino acids. Trimming at V came to 6 bases and at J to 0 bases, leaving 17 bases not matched to a gene. Germline assignment: CDR1 SGHTA and CDR2 FQGNSA. For the CDR3, the DNA is TGTGCCAGCAGTGCCTCCCCCGGGACAGGGGAGGGTGGTAGCAATCAGCCCCAGCATTTT. Encoded protein: CASSASPGTGEGGSNQPQHF.

The chain employs TRBV25-1 and TRBJ2-2; D uncertain. Germline-derived CDR1 and CDR2 are MGHDK and SYGVNS. This CDR3 region has 17 residues. Trimming left V 6 bases short and J 2 bases short, with 19 bases between. The CDR3: CASSPGLYRENTGELFF. CDR3 nucleotide sequence: TGTGCCAGCAGCCCCGGGTTATATAGAGAAAACACCGGGGAGCTGTTTTTT. The full variable domain, its missing parts supplied by reference TRBV25-1 and TRBJ2-2, is EADIYQTPRYLVIGTGKKITLECSQTMGHDKMYWYQQDPGMELHLIHYSYGVNSTEKGDLSSESTVSRIRTEHFPLTLESARPSHTSQYLCASSPGLYRENTGELFFGEGSRLTVL.

This clonotype was recorded a few times. This chain joins TRBV12-3 or TRBV12-4 and TRBJ1-2, with TRBD1 matching 7 bases. Germline trimming cut 5 bases from V and 6 bases from J; bases unmatched to any gene: 9. This CDR3 is built from 14 residues. As DNA, the CDR3 is TGTGCCAGCAGTCCTCGACAGGGTATCCATGGCTACACCTTC. Translation gives CASSPRQGIHGYTF.

This clonotype was counted at least ten times. The chain couples TRBV7-6 to TRBJ2-5, with TRBD2 matching over 8 bases. CDR3 length: 18 residues. With 5 bases clipped from V and 5 bases from J, the junction kept 19 bases outside the gene matches. Looked up from germline, CDR1 is SGHVS and CDR2 is FNYEAQ. The CDR3 region is CASSPPGGGEIGGETQYF. CDR3 coding DNA: TGTGCCAGCAGCCCCCCGGGGGGGGGAGAGATCGGAGGGGAGACCCAGTACTTC.